This TCR beta chain came from a study of regulatory T cells in long-lasting Graves disease. V shed 5 bases and J 2 bases; nucleotides not matched to a gene: 5. CDR1 PRHDT and CDR2 FYEKMQ come from the germline V gene (reference sequence). The CDR3 covers 15 residues. Ten or more counts support this clonotype. The TCR beta library used iRepertoire HTBI primers with Arm-PCR amplification of CDR3. TCRdb re-called the multiplex PCR reads with MiXCR, one entry per CDR3 protein. The table records roughly 560,000 distinct CDR3 sequences, about 15% of them present only once. Time point meaning: newly diagnosed GD, antithyroid drugs for less than 3 months. Preparation of the TCR library used RNA extracted from PBMCs. The same sample was also studied in work on T cells in Graves' hyperthyroidism and ophthalmopathy. This second study notes: The definition of stable Graves' hyperthyroidism was no ophthalmopathy progression within 18 months. Patients aged 18 to 65 had newly diagnosed hyperthyroidism of under 2 months' duration. On the basis of clinical symptoms, serum thyroxine and TRAb, thyroid ultrasound and orbital computed tomography, diagnoses were made. The primer set for the first-round RT-PCR of the TCR CDR3 was HTBI.

Sequenced material: peripheral blood mononuclear cells (PBMCs), taken at new diagnosis, from a patient treated with antithyroid drugs. The source of this sequence is a woman between 40 and 65 years old with Graves disease. The chain couples TRBV13 to TRBJ2-3, with 9 nucleotides matching TRBD2. CDR3 residues: CASSRQRGVTDTQYF. CDR3 sequence (DNA): TGTGCCAGCAGCCGCCAGCGGGGGGTCACAGATACGCAGTATTTT.